The 10 T cell receptor beta chains listed next were all sequenced from one sample in a study of T-cell memory formation after mild COVID-19. TCRdb processed the 5' RACE reads anew with MiXCR; each CDR3 protein has one entry. The sample contains about 290,000 distinct CDR3 sequences, roughly 15% of which appear only once. The sequenced sample consisted of PBMCs or a T cell subset sorted from them (not recorded which). These receptors all stem from a man younger than 35 who had mild COVID-19 (a few samples of this study predate the infection). Cell type and time point are not known.

Regarding this clonotype: A much larger clone is a single base away; this may be a read error. The V call is TRBV4-3, the J call TRBJ2-1; the match to TRBD2 covers 8 bases. This CDR3 comprises 15 residues. CDR1 and CDR2 (germline): LGHNA, YSLEER. The CDR3 DNA is TGCGCCGGCAGCCCCGGGACTAGCTCCTACAATGAGCAGTTCTTC. Translating gives CAGSPGTSSYNEQFF.

This clonotype showed up many times. The chain has TRBV7-6 and TRBJ2-5, with D hard to call. V was trimmed by 1 base and J by 1 base, leaving 7 bases between them. Germline CDR1 is SGHVS and CDR2 is FNYEAQ. This CDR3 spans 14 amino acids. The DNA of the CDR3 is TGTGCCAGCAGCTTAGTCGGCTTCCAAGAGACCCAGTACTTC. Amino acid sequence: CASSLVGFQETQYF. The whole variable domain, filled in from reference TRBV7-6 and TRBJ2-5, reads GAGVSQSPRYKVTKRGQDVALRCDPISGHVSLYWYRQALGQGPEFLTYFNYEAQQDKSGLPNDRFSAERPEGSISTLTIQRTEQRDSAMYRCASSLVGFQETQYFGPGTRLLVL.

This clonotype was counted only a few times. DNA of the CDR3: TGTGCCAGCAGCTTAGCGACAGGAATGTATAATTCACCCCTCCACTTT. Translated, it gives CASSLATGMYNSPLHF. The V call is TRBV7-8, the J call TRBJ1-6; tentative D call: TRBD1 (6 bases). The CDR3 extends over 16 amino acids. The V and J ends lost 0 bases and 4 bases respectively, with 10 bases between them. Per the germline V gene, CDR1 is SGHVS and CDR2 is FQNEAQ.

This rearrangement joins TRBV10-1 to TRBJ2-7; 9 bases are shared with TRBD2. From germline, CDR1 is WNHNN and CDR2 SYGVQD (reference sequence). CDR3 length: 15 residues. With V trimmed by 2 bases and J by 0 bases, 2 bases remained unmatched. The CDR3 loop is CASSEERGASYEQYV. In nucleotides, the CDR3 is TGCGCCAGCAGTGAGGAGCGGGGGGCCTCCTACGAGCAGTACGTC.

This clonotype was observed many times. The chain uses TRBV12-3 or TRBV12-4 and TRBJ2-5, with 7 bases identical to TRBD2. The length of the CDR3 is 16 residues. The trim removed 6 bases at V and 2 bases at J, leaving 12 bases unmatched. The CDR3: CASSRGSGGNQETQYF. As DNA, the CDR3 is TGTGCCAGCAGCCGGGGGTCCGGGGGGAATCAAGAGACCCAGTACTTC.

In this sample, this clonotype turned up many times. The rearrangement joins TRBV4-1 to TRBJ2-7, with D perhaps given as TRBD1 or TRBD2 (5 bases each). This CDR3 has 11 residues. Trimming stripped 4 bases from V and 7 bases from J, with 8 bases between. The germline V gene encodes CDR1 MGHRA and CDR2 YSYEKL. This chain's CDR3 is CASSLEGEQYF. The CDR3 DNA reads as TGCGCCAGCAGCCTTGAGGGGGAGCAGTACTTC.

The chain links TRBV12-3 or TRBV12-4 to TRBJ2-3, with D perhaps TRBD2 (5 bases). Trimming pared 5 bases from V and 11 bases from J, leaving 17 bases between. The CDR3 has 13 amino acids. The CDR3 DNA reads TGTGCCAGCAGTCACGACTCCGCCGGAGGGCAGTATTTT. It translates to CASSHDSAGGQYF.

This clonotype was observed a few times. The chain couples TRBV5-1 to TRBJ1-6, with D unclear. The CDR3 length is 16 residues. V gave up 4 bases and J gave up 0 bases, with 11 bases separating them. Germline loops: CDR1 SGHRS, CDR2 YFSETQ. In DNA form, the CDR3 reads TGCGCCAGCAGCCTTTACTTTGTCTCCTATAATTCACCCCTCCACTTT. Translated, it gives CASSLYFVSYNSPLHF.

V and J are TRBV6-1 and TRBJ2-6; D ambiguous. V dropped 4 bases and J dropped 0 bases, with 4 bases sitting between them. The CDR3 loop spans 14 amino acids. Germline CDR1 is MNHNS and CDR2 is SASEGT. Here the CDR3 reads CASSAISGANVLTF. As DNA, the CDR3 is TGTGCCAGCAGTGCTATCTCTGGGGCCAACGTCCTGACTTTC.

This chain joins TRBV19 and TRBJ2-1; D is tentatively TRBD1 or TRBD2 (5 bases each). Per the germline V gene, CDR1 is LNHDA and CDR2 is SQIVND (reference sequence). The CDR3 loop spans 12 amino acids. Between the trimmed V and J ends, which lost 11 bases and 8 bases, there was a span of 16 bases. The CDR3 loop is CAAGTWVHEQFF. Written as DNA, the CDR3 is TGTGCCGCCGGGACCTGGGTACATGAGCAGTTCTTC.